Each of the 10 T cell receptor beta chains below was sequenced from the same sample in a study of T-cell reconstitution after alpha-beta-depleted transplantation in children. Library preparation (for TCRbeta) was performed with unique molecular identifiers. TCRdb re-called the PCR reads with MiXCR, one entry per CDR3 protein. This table holds under 250,000 distinct CDR3 sequences, 20% to 30% found once. The source was PBMCs, mostly from graft donor cells, collected 360 days after TCRalphabeta/CD19-depleted stem cell transplant. The source of these receptors is a female patient aged 2 to 10 who had a stem cell transplant for congenital amegakaryocytic thrombocytopenia, so the T cells may come from the graft donor.

In its sample, this clonotype was seen a few times. V is TRBV6-2 or TRBV6-3 and J is TRBJ2-3; D gene uncertain. Trimming shortened V by 5 bases and J by 6 bases, and 18 bases separated the two germline ends. Germline loops: CDR1 MNHEY, CDR2 SVGEGT. This CDR3 is built from 15 residues. CDR3 nucleotide sequence: TGTGCCAGCAGTACTCCCGCCCCGGCTACTGATACGCAGTATTTT. This sequence encodes CASSTPAPATDTQYF.

The rearrangement uses TRBV2 and TRBJ2-1; 8 nucleotides line up with TRBD1. V trimming: 4 bases; J trimming: 12 bases; junction bases outside the gene matches: 8. Per germline, CDR1 SNHLY and CDR2 FYNNEI. The CDR3 spans 13 residues. CDR3 DNA sequence: TGTGCCAGCAGTGGACAGGGGATTGTTTGGCAGTTCTTC. It encodes CASSGQGIVWQFF.

This clonotype was counted only a few times. The chain employs TRBV10-3 and TRBJ1-1, with D uncertain. The CDR3 runs to 14 residues. CDR1 is ENHRY, CDR2 SYGVKD, per germline. V lost 6 bases to trimming and J lost 1 base, with 12 bases between them. The CDR3, as DNA: TGTGCCATCAGCCAAGGCGCGGAGAACACTGAAGCTTTCTTT. Its protein is CAISQGAENTEAFF.

A few counts support this clonotype. This sequence joins TRBV18 and TRBJ2-3; no clear D. V was pared by 3 bases and J by 2 bases, with 9 bases between. The CDR3 is 14 amino acids. Germline CDR1 KGHSH, CDR2 LQKENI. This chain's CDR3 is CASSPGWSTDTQYF. DNA of the CDR3: TGTGCCAGCTCACCGGGGTGGTCCACAGATACGCAGTATTTT.

Comment on this clonotype: This may arise from a read error, as a much more abundant clone is one base away. The chain couples TRBV10-3 to TRBJ2-3, with D possibly being TRBD2 (6 bases). Germline V CDR1 and CDR2: ENHRY, SYGVKD. This CDR3 has 14 amino acids. Here the CDR3 DNA reads TGTCCCATCAGTCCTAGCGCGGGCACAGATACGCAGTATTTT. Translating gives CPISPSAGTDTQYF.

The chain recombines TRBV24-1 with TRBJ2-2, with 9 bases that match TRBD1. Trimming removed 4 bases from V and 4 bases from J; junction bases left unmatched: 9. Germline V lookup: CDR1 KGHDR, CDR2 SFDVKD. This CDR3 comprises 17 residues. The CDR3 nucleotides read TGTGCCACCAGTGAACGGGACAGGGCAGAGGGCACCGGGGAGCTGTTTTTT. Its protein is CATSERDRAEGTGELFF.

The sample holds a few counts of this clonotype. CDR3 sequence: CSAVDWDEQFF. The CDR3 DNA is TGCAGTGCTGTTGACTGGGATGAGCAGTTCTTC. The rearrangement links TRBV20-1 to TRBJ2-1; no clear D. V lost 5 bases and J 8 bases, leaving 10 bases between the germline ends. CDR3 length: 11 residues. Germline CDR1 is DFQATT and CDR2 is SNEGSKA (reference sequence).

In its sample, this clonotype was seen a few times. This chain links TRBV20-1 with TRBJ2-7; D gene unclear. This CDR3 comprises 14 residues. In germline, CDR1 is DFQATT, CDR2 SNEGSKA (reference sequence). Trimming took 6 bases from V and 0 from J, leaving 15 bases between them. The CDR3 sequence: CSARPPQDSYEQYF. The CDR3 DNA is TGCAGTGCAAGACCACCCCAAGACTCCTACGAGCAGTACTTC.

The rearrangement links TRBV24-1 to TRBJ2-7, with D unresolved. V was clipped by 9 bases and J by 5 bases, with 19 bases between them. The CDR3 is made up of 14 amino acids. CDR1 and CDR2 from the germline V gene are KGHDR and SFDVKD. The CDR3 spells CATPVRHYAHEQYF. CDR3 nucleotides: TGTGCCACCCCGGTACGCCATTACGCCCACGAGCAGTACTTC.

The gene calls are TRBV29-1 and TRBJ1-1, with 9 bases fitting TRBD1. The germline V gene encodes CDR1 SQVTM and CDR2 ANQGSEA. Trimming removed 2 bases from V and 3 bases from J; junction bases left unmatched: 7. This CDR3 has 15 residues. This CDR3 is CSVERSGQGDTEAFF. The CDR3 DNA follows: TGCAGCGTTGAAAGGTCGGGACAGGGAGACACTGAAGCTTTCTTT.